The sample holds a few counts of the clone carrying this T cell receptor beta chain. The J segment lost 9 bases and the V segment lost 0 bases, leaving 1 base of the junction unmatched. The CDR3 covers 12 residues. In germline, CDR1 is MNHEY, CDR2 SVGAGI. The record originates from a study of human T cells and chemical hapten exposure. As for time point: patch test 3, about 24 weeks after DPC sensitization. Specified treatment: therapeutic diphenylcyclopropenone sensitization with weekly scalp DPC. Blood collection happened ahead of applying each patch test. Within the library, unique molecular identifiers were attached to each individual cDNA molecule. Original methodology: Samples contained a median of around 89,000 TCRs, with a range of roughly 23,224 to 700,000. From the RACE reads, TCRdb called clonotypes with MiXCR, one entry per CDR3 protein. TCRdb's processing, not the authors' own work, is the source of the V and J calls. The top ten hold around 2.4% of the sample, which has roughly 130,000 distinct CDR3 sequences, over 9% seen once.

This specimen consisted of whole blood, obtained in connection with sensitization to the hapten diphenylcyclopropenone (DPC). The chain combines TRBV6-5 with TRBJ2-7; the match to TRBD1 covers 8 bases. This TCR was recovered from a woman between 45 and 60 years old with alopecia areata. Some clones in this sample may be carry-over from other donors' samples. CDR3 in DNA: TGTGCCAGCAGTTACTCTGGACAGGGGCAGTACTTC. Residues: CASSYSGQGQYF.